The 19 T cell receptor beta chains below come from one sample, sequenced in a study of cytomegalovirus exposure and HLA in healthy donors. Primers for the PCR totalled 60 Vbeta and 13 Jbeta. Data came from immunoSEQ multiplex PCR; TCRdb stores just in-frame clones and leaves some out. The sample lists around 120,000 clones; roughly 82% were seen once. The sample was PBMCs. These receptors were obtained from a human donor in good health.

The chain carries TRBV9 and TRBJ2-2; 11 nucleotides line up with TRBD1. This CDR3 region has 15 residues. V trimming: 3 bases; J trimming: 4 bases; junction bases outside the gene matches: 2. CDR1 SGDLS and CDR2 YYNGEE come from the germline V gene. The CDR3: CASSAGTGGTGELFF. CDR3 sequence (DNA): TGTGCCAGCAGCGCTGGGACAGGGGGCACCGGGGAGCTGTTTTTT.

The rearrangement links TRBV7-8 to TRBJ1-4; 7 bases match TRBD1. CDR1 is SGHVS and CDR2 is FQNEAQ in the germline V gene. The CDR3 totals 16 residues. Trimming cost V 1 base and J 5 bases; bases outside gene matches: 7. CDR3 DNA sequence: TGTGCCAGCAGCTTAGGTCAGGGACAGCGGAATGAAAAACTGTTTTTT. Amino acids: CASSLGQGQRNEKLFF.

This clone is labeled as large. This sequence joins TRBV6-4 and TRBJ2-6; 10 nucleotides align to TRBD2. The CDR3 sequence is 16 residues long. Germline trimming cut 4 bases from V and 0 bases from J; bases unmatched to any gene: 0. Germline V gene lookup returns CDR1 MRHNA and CDR2 SNTAGT. CDR3 nucleotide sequence: TGTGCCAGCAGTGGGACTAGCGGCTCTGGGGCCAACGTCCTGACTTTC. Amino acids: CASSGTSGSGANVLTF.

This chain uses TRBV4-1 with TRBJ2-7; 11 positions match TRBD2. The J segment lost 1 base and the V segment lost 3 bases, leaving 5 bases of the junction unmatched. This CDR3 is built from 16 residues. Germline CDR1 and CDR2: MGHRA and YSYEKL. For the CDR3, the DNA is TGCGCCAGCAGCCACCCCGGGACTAGCGGTTCCTACGAGCAGTACTTC. Its translation is CASSHPGTSGSYEQYF.

This clone was observed a handful of times. The chain is built from TRBV6-6 and TRBJ2-5, with 7 bases matching TRBD2. CDR1 is MNHNY, CDR2 SVGAGI, per germline (reference sequence). Trimming at V came to 4 bases and at J to 7 bases, leaving 9 bases not matched to a gene. CDR3 length: 14 residues. CDR3 in amino acids: CASSSSGAGVTQYF. The CDR3 nucleotides are TGTGCCAGCAGTTCCAGCGGGGCCGGCGTGACCCAGTACTTC.

The rearrangement links TRBV4-2 to TRBJ2-7; a weak D match, TRBD1 (5 bases). The CDR3 has 14 amino acids. V was cut by 4 bases and J by 2 bases, with 12 bases left in between. CDR1 is LGHNA and CDR2 is YNFKEQ in the germline V gene. The CDR3 nucleotides are TGTGCCAGCAGCCCGACAGTGGTACCCTACGAGCAGTACTTC. Protein: CASSPTVVPYEQYF.

The gene calls are TRBV19 and TRBJ2-5; weak D call: TRBD2 (5 bases). This CDR3 is built from 13 residues. The germline V and J ends were trimmed by 1 base and 5 bases, with 8 bases remaining between them. Germline assignment: CDR1 LNHDA and CDR2 SQIVND (reference sequence). CDR3 amino acids: CASSIARRETQYF. CDR3 DNA: TGTGCCAGTAGTATAGCACGGAGGGAGACCCAGTACTTC. The whole variable domain, filled in from reference TRBV19 and TRBJ2-5, reads DGGITQSPKYLFRKEGQNVTLSCEQNLNHDAMYWYRQDPGQGLRLIYYSQIVNDFQKGDIAEGYSVSREKKESFPLTVTSAQKNPTAFYLCASSIARRETQYFGPGTRLLVL.

The rearrangement uses TRBV19 and TRBJ1-2; possible D gene TRBD1, 6 bases. Looked up from germline, CDR1 is LNHDA and CDR2 is SQIVND (reference sequence). Trimming removed 6 bases from V and 6 bases from J, with 23 bases in between. The CDR3 runs 16 residues. DNA of the CDR3: TGTGCCAGTAGAACCAGACAGGTTGGGGGTCAGGATGGCTACACCTTC. Translating gives CASRTRQVGGQDGYTF. Supplemented by reference TRBV19 and TRBJ1-2, the full variable domain reads DGGITQSPKYLFRKEGQNVTLSCEQNLNHDAMYWYRQDPGQGLRLIYYSQIVNDFQKGDIAEGYSVSREKKESFPLTVTSAQKNPTAFYLCASRTRQVGGQDGYTFGSGTRLTVV.

The chain has TRBV27 and TRBJ2-2; D is ambiguous. Trimming left V 2 bases short and J 6 bases short, with 10 bases between. Germline assignment: CDR1 MNHEY and CDR2 SMNVEV (reference sequence). This CDR3 spans 14 amino acids. Here the CDR3 reads CASSLGQIAGELFF. The DNA of the CDR3 is TGTGCCAGCAGTTTAGGTCAGATCGCCGGGGAGCTGTTTTTT.

This clone was observed once. The rearrangement links TRBV10-1 to TRBJ1-3, with 7 bases lining up with TRBD1. The CDR3 runs to 16 residues. V lost 4 bases and J lost 0; bases outside the gene matches: 6. Germline V CDR1 and CDR2: WNHNN, SYGVQD (reference sequence). CDR3 region: CASSVLRGPSGNTIYF. The CDR3 DNA sequence: TGCGCCAGCAGTGTCCTGAGGGGGCCCTCTGGAAACACCATATATTTT.

CDR3: CASSPPMDGTIFF. Written as DNA, the CDR3 is TGCGCCAGCAGCCCCCCCATGGACGGGACTATTTTCTTT. This chain uses TRBV5-1 with TRBJ1-1; perhaps TRBD1 as D (5 bases). The CDR3 consists of 13 residues. Germline V gives CDR1 SGHRS, CDR2 YFSETQ. Trimming took 4 bases from V and 13 from J, leaving 20 bases between them.

This chain joins TRBV9 and TRBJ1-2; 7 nucleotides align to TRBD1. The length of the CDR3 is 16 residues. V was pared by 3 bases and J by 2 bases, with 10 bases of the junction left unmatched. CDR1 is SGDLS, CDR2 YYNGEE, per germline. CDR3: CASSATARGANYGYTF. As DNA, the CDR3 is TGTGCCAGCAGCGCGACCGCCAGGGGGGCGAACTATGGCTACACCTTC.

This clone was detected once. J is TRBJ1-1 and V is TRBV7-6, with D possibly TRBD1 on 6 matching bases. Germline CDR1 SGHVS, CDR2 FNYEAQ. Trimming shortened V by 1 base and J by 6 bases, and 15 bases separated the two germline ends. The CDR3 extends over 15 amino acids. This chain's CDR3 is CASSLGEGGYAEAFF. The CDR3 nucleotides are TGTGCCAGCAGCTTAGGGGAGGGGGGGTATGCTGAAGCTTTCTTT.

The genes are TRBV5-6 and TRBJ2-1; unclear D gene. The V end lost 4 bases, the J end lost 9 bases, and 8 bases lay between the germline ends. The CDR3 length is 11 residues. CDR1 and CDR2 from the germline V gene are SGHDT and YYEEEE. This CDR3 is CASSVVVEQFF. CDR3 nucleotides: TGTGCCAGCAGCGTAGTTGTTGAGCAGTTCTTC.

This clone was counted a few times. V gene TRBV19 combines with J gene TRBJ2-1; TRBD2 agrees at 9 bases. The CDR3 totals 14 residues. V was pared by 5 bases and J by 3 bases, with 2 bases of the junction left unmatched. Germline V gene lookup returns CDR1 LNHDA and CDR2 SQIVND (reference sequence). CDR3: CASSLSGSYNEQFF. CDR3 DNA: TGTGCCAGTAGTCTTAGCGGGAGCTACAATGAGCAGTTCTTC.

This clone showed up just once. This chain connects TRBV28 to TRBJ2-7; D gene unclear. Per the germline V gene, CDR1 is MDHEN and CDR2 is SYDVKM. V was cut by 2 bases and J by 5 bases, with 7 bases left in between. CDR3 length equals 12 residues. The CDR3 region is CASSLGLDEQYF. The CDR3 nucleotides read TGTGCCAGCAGTTTAGGTCTAGACGAGCAGTACTTC.

This clone was counted only a few times. This chain connects TRBV28 to TRBJ1-3; no reliable D call. The germline V gene has CDR1 MDHEN and CDR2 SYDVKM. Trimming removed 3 bases from V and 11 bases from J, with 14 bases in between. The CDR3 is 13 residues long. The CDR3 region has the DNA TGTGCCAGCAGTTTGAACCCCTATTTGCCCATATATTTT. This sequence encodes CASSLNPYLPIYF.

The V and J genes are TRBV7-9 and TRBJ2-5; 8 bases agree with TRBD1. The ends lost 7 bases at V and 2 bases at J; junction bases unmatched: 9. The CDR3 length is 15 residues. Germline V gene data show CDR1 as SEHNR and CDR2 as FQNEAQ (reference sequence). The CDR3 DNA follows: TGTGCCAGCACCCTATGGACAGGGAGTCAAGAGACCCAGTACTTC. Residues: CASTLWTGSQETQYF.

The gene calls are TRBV25-1 and TRBJ1-3, with D perhaps TRBD1 (6 bases). This CDR3 has 13 residues. The V gene lost 6 bases and the J gene lost 4 bases, with 10 bases spanning the gap. Germline CDR1 reads MGHDK; CDR2 reads SYGVNS. The CDR3 protein is CASRGALGNTIYF. The CDR3 nucleotides are TGTGCCAGCAGGGGGGCTCTCGGAAACACCATATATTTT.